The 27 T cell receptor beta chains below come from one sample, sequenced in a study of cytomegalovirus exposure and HLA in healthy donors. Researchers ran the PCR with 60 Vbeta and 13 Jbeta primers. Sequencing used immunoSEQ multiplex PCR; TCRdb keeps in-frame clones, though not all of them. This table holds roughly 160,000 clones, 84% found once. The material sequenced was PBMCs. The source of these receptors is a boy aged 2 to 10 in good health and CMV-seronegative.

The chain is built from TRBV11-3 and TRBJ2-7; 10 bases align to TRBD2. The CDR3 has 16 amino acids. V shed 8 bases, J shed 7 bases, and the junction held 17 bases outside the gene matches. The germline gives CDR1 SGHNT, CDR2 YENEEA. CDR3 DNA sequence: TGTGCCAGCGGACTCACCCGGATAGCGGGAGGCGGTGAGCAGTACTTC. Translating gives CASGLTRIAGGGEQYF.

The J gene is TRBJ2-5, the V gene TRBV19; D might be TRBD2 (5 bases). The V end was cut by 0 bases, the J end by 0 bases, with 8 bases between. Germline-derived CDR1 and CDR2 are LNHDA and SQIVND (reference sequence). The CDR3 covers 15 residues. CDR3 residues: CASSIEGVDQETQYF. The CDR3 DNA follows: TGTGCCAGTAGTATAGAGGGAGTGGACCAAGAGACCCAGTACTTC.

The CDR3 is CASSLLAGGPAVEQYF. The CDR3 DNA reads TGTGCCAGCAGCTTACTAGCGGGAGGGCCAGCGGTCGAGCAGTACTTC. The chain is built from TRBV11-2 and TRBJ2-7, with 12 bases identical to TRBD2. V lost 2 bases, J lost 6 bases, and 8 bases stayed unmatched. Germline CDR1 reads SGHAT; CDR2 reads FQNNGV. The CDR3 totals 16 residues.

The V and J genes are TRBV7-2 and TRBJ2-3, with D maybe TRBD2 (6 bases). This CDR3 comprises 14 residues. The ends were cut back, 3 bases at V and 1 base at J, with 8 bases in the middle. Germline values: CDR1 SGHTA, CDR2 FQGNSA. DNA of the CDR3: TGTGCCAGCAGCTTTAGCGGTGGCACAGATACGCAGTATTTT. This translates into CASSFSGGTDTQYF.

V usage is TRBV6-6 and J usage is TRBJ2-7, with D maybe TRBD2 (6 bases). Per germline, CDR1 MNHNY and CDR2 SVGAGI (reference sequence). CDR3 length equals 13 residues. V was trimmed by 4 bases and J by 3 bases, leaving 10 bases between them. The CDR3 region has the DNA TGTGCCAGCAGTTCGGAGGGAAACTACGAGCAGTACTTC. Translated: CASSSEGNYEQYF.

This rearrangement joins TRBV2 to TRBJ1-3; D is perhaps TRBD1 (6 bases). This CDR3 has 14 residues. Germline V lookup: CDR1 SNHLY, CDR2 FYNNEI. V was shortened by 6 bases and J by 0 bases, with 9 bases between the two germline ends. CDR3 in amino acids: CASSPDSSGNTIYF. The CDR3 region has the DNA TGTGCCAGCAGCCCGGACAGCTCTGGAAACACCATATATTTT.

This clone was recorded once. The gene calls are TRBV9 and TRBJ1-1; the D is unclear. Germline V CDR1 and CDR2: SGDLS, YYNGEE. This CDR3 is 13 amino acids long. Trimming cost V 4 bases and J 1 base, with 8 bases left between them. The CDR3 DNA is TGTGCCAGCAGCTCCCGTAGGAACACTGAAGCTTTCTTT. It specifies CASSSRRNTEAFF.

This clone was detected only a few times. The rearrangement uses TRBV2 and TRBJ2-7, with D possibly matching TRBD2 (5 bases). Per the germline V gene, CDR1 is SNHLY and CDR2 is FYNNEI. The V gene lost 4 bases and the J gene lost 7 bases, with 11 bases spanning the gap. This CDR3 is 12 amino acids long. CDR3 amino acids: CASSVGPGEQYF. The DNA of the CDR3 is TGTGCCAGCAGTGTCGGACCGGGGGAGCAGTACTTC.

The chain couples TRBV10-1 to TRBJ2-7, with TRBD1 matching over 9 bases. V trimming: 11 bases; J trimming: 4 bases; junction bases outside the gene matches: 9. This CDR3 spans 13 amino acids. Germline CDR1 is WNHNN and CDR2 is SYGVQD (reference sequence). CDR3 DNA sequence: TGCGCCTACGGGACAGGGAATCCGTACGAGCAGTACTTC. Protein sequence: CAYGTGNPYEQYF.

The chain has TRBV7-6 and TRBJ1-5, with 8 nucleotides matching TRBD1. The germline V gene encodes CDR1 SGHVS and CDR2 FNYEAQ. The CDR3 is 19 amino acids. With V trimmed by 1 base and J by 4 bases, 15 bases remained unmatched. In nucleotides, the CDR3 is TGTGCCAGCAGCTTAGTTGGTCCCTCCGGGACAGGAGAGAATCAGCCCCAGCATTTT. Translated: CASSLVGPSGTGENQPQHF.

This chain links TRBV4-1 with TRBJ1-1, with TRBD1 as a possible D gene (6 bases). The CDR3 spans 14 residues. Trimming pared 1 base from V and 8 bases from J, leaving 14 bases between. In germline, CDR1 is MGHRA, CDR2 YSYEKL. CDR3 coding DNA: TGCGCCAGCAGCCAAGTGGGTCAGGGGATAGAAGCTTTCTTT. This codes for CASSQVGQGIEAFF.

The chain joins TRBV4-1 to TRBJ1-5, with D maybe TRBD1 (6 bases). Germline values: CDR1 MGHRA, CDR2 YSYEKL. Trimming removed 4 bases at V and 0 bases at J, with 7 bases between. CDR3 size: 14 residues. The CDR3 loop is CASSRTDSNQPQHF. The CDR3 nucleotides are TGCGCCAGCAGCCGGACAGATAGCAATCAGCCCCAGCATTTT.

The chain is built from TRBV5-4 and TRBJ1-2; D is perhaps TRBD1 (5 bases). The CDR3 runs to 14 residues. Deletions cut 4 bases from V and 8 bases from J, with 18 bases between. Per germline, CDR1 SGHNT and CDR2 YYREEE (reference sequence). The CDR3 loop reads CASSPIGGGEGYTF. CDR3 bases: TGTGCCAGCAGCCCCATCGGGGGAGGGGAAGGCTACACCTTC.

J is TRBJ2-3 and V is TRBV10-1, with 7 positions matching TRBD2. This CDR3 is built from 15 residues. Per germline, CDR1 WNHNN and CDR2 SYGVQD (reference sequence). Trimming took 0 bases from V and 6 from J; bases not matched to a gene: 6. The CDR3 DNA is TGCGCCAGCAGTGAGTCCCGACTAGCATACGATACGCAGTATTTT. This encodes CASSESRLAYDTQYF.

This clone was detected once. This chain connects TRBV18 to TRBJ2-5, with TRBD2 as a possible D gene (5 bases). The CDR3 is 14 residues long. CDR1 is KGHSH and CDR2 is LQKENI in the germline V gene. V lost 3 bases and J lost 5, with 13 bases in between. CDR3 region: CASSPTSTGETQYF. In DNA, the CDR3 is TGTGCCAGCTCACCCACAAGTACGGGGGAGACCCAGTACTTC.

The rearrangement links TRBV19 to TRBJ2-7; weak D call: TRBD2 (6 bases). The V gene's germline CDR1 is LNHDA and CDR2 SQIVND (reference sequence). Trimming cost V 6 bases and J 1 base, with 13 bases left between them. CDR3 length equals 14 residues. The CDR3 spells CASSTGRGSYEQYF. The CDR3 DNA is TGTGCCAGTAGCACGGGTCGGGGGTCCTACGAGCAGTACTTC.

This chain uses TRBV7-9 with TRBJ1-1; the match to TRBD1 covers 7 bases. The V gene end was trimmed by 5 bases and the J gene end by 7 bases; junction bases not matched to a gene: 4. The CDR3 length is 12 residues. Germline V CDR1 and CDR2: SEHNR, FQNEAQ (reference sequence). CDR3 sequence reads: CASSLGTVEAFF. The CDR3 DNA is TGTGCCAGCAGCCTCGGGACAGTTGAAGCTTTCTTT.

This clone was counted only a few times. The rearrangement links TRBV5-6 to TRBJ1-5, with a possible D match to TRBD1 (5 bases). The CDR3 is made up of 15 amino acids. Germline lookup yields CDR1 SGHDT and CDR2 YYEEEE. The V and J ends lost 2 bases and 7 bases respectively, with 16 bases between them. The CDR3 sequence is CASSFGVGRGQPQHF. For the CDR3, the DNA is TGTGCCAGCAGCTTCGGGGTGGGGAGGGGACAGCCCCAGCATTTT.

The chain uses TRBV4-1 and TRBJ2-5; 11 positions agree with TRBD2. The J call is doubtful: the DNA matches TRBJ2-7 better. The CDR3 covers 14 residues. Germline-derived CDR1 and CDR2 are MGHRA and YSYEKL. CDR3: CASTTSGSSYEQYF. In DNA form, the CDR3 reads TGCGCCAGCACTACTAGCGGGAGCTCCTACGAGCAGTACTTC.

CDR3 DNA sequence: TGCAGCGTGACTAGCGCTTTAAACAATGAGCAGTTCTTC. This translates into CSVTSALNNEQFF. V and J are TRBV29-1 and TRBJ2-1, with 8 bases that match TRBD2. Germline CDR1 is SQVTM and CDR2 is ANQGSEA. With 6 bases clipped from V and 5 bases from J, the junction kept 6 bases outside the gene matches. This CDR3 comprises 13 residues.

J is TRBJ2-3 and V is TRBV10-1; 7 nucleotides agree with TRBD1. This CDR3 region has 18 residues. The ends lost 0 bases at V and 4 bases at J; junction bases unmatched: 13. The germline V gene encodes CDR1 WNHNN and CDR2 SYGVQD (reference sequence). The CDR3 DNA sequence: TGCGCCAGCAGTGAGTCGAGATTGAAGGGACAGCCCCCAGATACGCAGTATTTT. Translation: CASSESRLKGQPPDTQYF.

This chain links TRBV30 with TRBJ1-2; 7 bases align to TRBD1. CDR1 and CDR2 (germline): GTSNPN, SVGIG (reference sequence). J lost 2 bases, V lost 3 bases, and 6 bases had no gene match. The CDR3 extends over 14 amino acids. CDR3 sequence: CAWRGLTGNYGYTF. For the CDR3, the DNA is TGTGCCTGGAGGGGACTGACAGGGAACTATGGCTACACCTTC.

This clone was picked up a small number of times. V and J are TRBV6-5 and TRBJ1-5; 10 bases map to TRBD1. CDR3 length: 15 residues. Trimming at V came to 6 bases and at J to 5 bases, leaving 7 bases not matched to a gene. CDR1 MNHEY and CDR2 SVGAGI come from the germline V gene. The CDR3: CASRSTGGAYQPQHF. Here the CDR3 DNA reads TGTGCCAGCAGATCGACAGGGGGCGCGTATCAGCCCCAGCATTTT.

The V call is TRBV29-1, the J call TRBJ1-2, with a tentative D call TRBD1 (6 bases). The germline V gene has CDR1 SQVTM and CDR2 ANQGSEA. V was trimmed by 3 bases and J by 0 bases, leaving 8 bases between them. This CDR3 is 13 amino acids long. The CDR3 protein is CSVDGGANYGYTF. Written as DNA, the CDR3 is TGCAGCGTTGATGGGGGCGCTAACTATGGCTACACCTTC.

This clone has only a few counts. This chain connects TRBV5-5 to TRBJ1-2; D may be TRBD1 (6 bases). Germline CDR1 SGHKS, CDR2 YYEKEE (reference sequence). V dropped 0 bases and J dropped 2 bases, with 8 bases sitting between them. CDR3 length: 14 residues. CDR3 DNA sequence: TGTGCCAGCAGCTTGGACAGGGCCAACTATGGCTACACCTTC. This sequence encodes CASSLDRANYGYTF.

This chain uses TRBV28 with TRBJ2-1; the D gene is possibly TRBD2 (5 bases). Per the germline V gene, CDR1 is MDHEN and CDR2 is SYDVKM. CDR3 size: 14 residues. V lost 8 bases to trimming and J lost 5 bases, with 16 bases between them. DNA for the CDR3: TGTGCCAGCGGGCCCGGGGAGTATCACAATGAGCAGTTCTTC. It specifies CASGPGEYHNEQFF.

This sequence joins TRBV19 and TRBJ1-4; a possible D gene is TRBD1 (6 bases). The CDR3 contains 15 residues. Germline V gene sequence: CDR1 LNHDA, CDR2 SQIVND (reference sequence). The germline V and J ends were trimmed by 6 bases and 0 bases, with 11 bases remaining between them. The CDR3 sequence is CASSRDTATNEKLFF. CDR3 nucleotides: TGTGCCAGTAGCAGGGACACTGCAACTAATGAAAAACTGTTTTTT. Full variable domain (missing parts from reference TRBV19 and TRBJ1-4): DGGITQSPKYLFRKEGQNVTLSCEQNLNHDAMYWYRQDPGQGLRLIYYSQIVNDFQKGDIAEGYSVSREKKESFPLTVTSAQKNPTAFYLCASSRDTATNEKLFFGSGTQLSVL.